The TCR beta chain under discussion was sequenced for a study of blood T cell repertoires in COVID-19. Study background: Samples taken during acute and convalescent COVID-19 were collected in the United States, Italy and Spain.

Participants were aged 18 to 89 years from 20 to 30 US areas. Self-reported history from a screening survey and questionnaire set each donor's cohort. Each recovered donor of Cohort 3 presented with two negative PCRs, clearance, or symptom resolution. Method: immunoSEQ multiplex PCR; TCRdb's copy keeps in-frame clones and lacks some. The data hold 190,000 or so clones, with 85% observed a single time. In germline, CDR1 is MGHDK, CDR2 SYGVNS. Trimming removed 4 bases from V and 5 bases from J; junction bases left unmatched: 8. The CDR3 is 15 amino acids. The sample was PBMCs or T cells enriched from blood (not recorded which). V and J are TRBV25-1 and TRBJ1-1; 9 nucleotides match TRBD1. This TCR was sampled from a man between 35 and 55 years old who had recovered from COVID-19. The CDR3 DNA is TGTGCCAGCAGTGGTCGAACAGGGGGCTTAACTGAAGCTTTCTTT. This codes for CASSGRTGGLTEAFF.